This entry lists 17 T cell receptor beta chains sequenced from one sample in a study of beta chain features in type 1 diabetes. Sequenced material consisted of expressed TCRB transcripts (all of the isolated RNA was reverse transcribed). Clones were read by immunoSEQ multiplex PCR, and TCRdb kept only the in-frame ones, dropping some. The sample consists of 60,000 or so clones, about three fifths of them appearing once. Sequenced: Tregs from blood. These receptors originate from a woman under 30 in good health.

Comments on this clone: Other DNA sequences in this sample translate to the same CDR3. V usage is TRBV5-1 and J usage is TRBJ2-2; D is undetermined. The CDR3 has 13 amino acids. The V end was cut by 4 bases, the J end by 0 bases, with 4 bases between. Germline V gene lookup returns CDR1 SGHRS and CDR2 YFSETQ. The CDR3 DNA reads as TGCGCCAGCAGCCCGTCGAACACCGGGGAGCTGTTTTTT. Encoded protein: CASSPSNTGELFF.

The chain recombines TRBV11-2 with TRBJ2-6, with a possible D match to TRBD1 (6 bases). From germline, CDR1 is SGHAT and CDR2 FQNNGV. V was shortened by 7 bases and J by 0 bases, with 10 bases between the two germline ends. The CDR3 is made up of 15 amino acids. CDR3 in DNA: TGTGCCAGCATACCGGACAGCTCTGGGGCCAACGTCCTGACTTTC. Translated: CASIPDSSGANVLTF.

J is TRBJ1-4 and V is TRBV2; 8 nucleotides agree with TRBD1. The CDR3 loop spans 14 amino acids. V gave up 6 bases and J gave up 5 bases; unmatched junction bases: 5. Germline V CDR1 and CDR2: SNHLY, FYNNEI. The CDR3 loop reads CASRKRTGNEKLFF. CDR3 bases: TGTGCCAGCAGAAAACGGACAGGGAATGAAAAACTGTTTTTT.

This clone was seen only a few times. The chain has TRBV19 and TRBJ1-3; perhaps TRBD1 as D (6 bases). V lost 6 bases, J lost 0 bases, and 9 bases lay in between. The CDR3 length is 14 residues. From germline, CDR1 is LNHDA and CDR2 SQIVND (reference sequence). The CDR3 is CASRDSSSGNTIYF. CDR3 bases: TGTGCCAGTAGGGACAGTAGCTCTGGAAACACCATATATTTT.

The chain is built from TRBV6-1 and TRBJ1-1; D not certain. CDR1 MNHNS and CDR2 SASEGT come from the germline V gene. The V and J ends lost 6 bases and 8 bases respectively, with 10 bases between them. The CDR3 consists of 11 residues. CDR3 protein: CASRLAGEAFF. The CDR3 DNA is TGTGCCAGCAGGTTAGCCGGCGAAGCTTTCTTT.

This rearrangement joins TRBV5-6 to TRBJ1-2, with 9 bases aligning to TRBD1. After removal of 0 bases from V and 8 bases from J, the junction contained 8 bases not matched to a gene. The CDR3 has 15 residues. The germline V gene has CDR1 SGHDT and CDR2 YYEEEE. CDR3 in amino acids: CASSLGLQGAGGYTF. In DNA, the CDR3 is TGTGCCAGCAGCTTGGGACTACAGGGGGCAGGAGGCTACACCTTC. The full variable domain, in which reference TRBV5-6 and TRBJ1-2 provide the parts outside the CDR3, is DAGVTQSPTHLIKTRGQQVTLRCSPKSGHDTVSWYQQALGQGPQFIFQYYEEEERQRGNFPDRFSGHQFPNYSSELNVNALLLGDSALYLCASSLGLQGAGGYTFGSGTRLTVV.

The table lists this clone with a few counts. J is TRBJ2-5 and V is TRBV7-2, with 10 bases that match TRBD1. Per the germline V gene, CDR1 is SGHTA and CDR2 is FQGNSA. This CDR3 is 17 amino acids long. Trimming cost V 3 bases and J 3 bases; bases outside gene matches: 10. This chain's CDR3 is CASSFSGTGVVEETQYF. CDR3 DNA sequence: TGTGCCAGCAGCTTTTCGGGGACAGGGGTCGTGGAAGAGACCCAGTACTTC.

The chain is built from TRBV6-5 and TRBJ2-3; 13 nucleotides align to TRBD2. Germline CDR1 reads MNHEY; CDR2 reads SVGAGI. With V trimmed by 6 bases and J by 7 bases, 7 bases remained unmatched. The CDR3 length is 15 residues. The CDR3 protein is CASRRLAGGLNTQYF. In nucleotides, the CDR3 is TGTGCCAGCAGGAGACTAGCGGGGGGCCTGAATACGCAGTATTTT.

CDR3 coding DNA: TGTGCCAGCAGCTTGTCCCCCTGGGGACAGAGCACAGATACGCAGTATTTT. Protein sequence: CASSLSPWGQSTDTQYF. The chain joins TRBV7-8 to TRBJ2-3, with 7 nucleotides matching TRBD1. This CDR3 contains 17 residues. V lost 3 bases, J lost 0 bases, and 9 bases stayed unmatched. CDR1 and CDR2 from the germline V gene are SGHVS and FQNEAQ.

The gene calls are TRBV7-2 and TRBJ2-5, with 9 bases fitting TRBD2. The last part of the DNA fits TRBJ2-7 better; the J call may be wrong. The CDR3 totals 14 residues. Germline V gene lookup returns CDR1 SGHTA and CDR2 FQGNSA. Here the CDR3 DNA reads TGTGCCAGCAGCTTCGGGACTAGCAACTACGAGCAGTACTTC. As protein: CASSFGTSNYEQYF.

This clone was seen more than once but under ten times. The J gene is TRBJ1-1, the V gene TRBV7-2; 10 bases agree with TRBD1. From germline, CDR1 is SGHTA and CDR2 FQGNSA. The CDR3 extends over 17 amino acids. J was trimmed by 4 bases and V by 5 bases; bases with no gene match: 13. CDR3 sequence: CASSLFGDRGWGTEAFF. CDR3 DNA sequence: TGTGCCAGCAGCCTCTTTGGGGACAGGGGTTGGGGCACTGAAGCTTTCTTT.

The V and J genes are TRBV7-9 and TRBJ1-1; 8 bases line up with TRBD1. This CDR3 comprises 14 residues. V lost 1 base to trimming and J lost 6 bases; unmatched junction nucleotides: 4. The germline CDR1 and CDR2 sequences are SEHNR and FQNEAQ (reference sequence). The CDR3 DNA reads as TGTGCCAGCAGCTTAGAACAGGGGGTATCTGAAGCTTTCTTT. The encoded protein is CASSLEQGVSEAFF.

In this sample, this clone turned up a few times. The chain carries TRBV5-1 and TRBJ2-5; 8 positions match TRBD1. CDR1 and CDR2 from the germline V gene are SGHRS and YFSETQ. The CDR3 length is 14 residues. V was clipped by 2 bases and J by 4 bases; unmatched bases: 4. This CDR3 reads CASSFLQGGETQYF. The CDR3 bases are TGCGCCAGCAGCTTCCTACAGGGGGGAGAGACCCAGTACTTC.

The rearrangement uses TRBV19 and TRBJ2-7; TRBD1 matches 9 bases. The CDR3 consists of 15 residues. Trimming removed 5 bases from V and 1 base from J; junction bases left unmatched: 6. The germline gives CDR1 LNHDA, CDR2 SQIVND (reference sequence). The CDR3 DNA is TGTGCCAGTAGTTCGGGACAGGGCAAATCCTACGAGCAGTACTTC. Its translation: CASSSGQGKSYEQYF.

J is TRBJ1-3 and V is TRBV4-3; 7 bases fit TRBD1. V was clipped by 1 base and J by 4 bases; unmatched bases: 4. Germline V gives CDR1 LGHNA, CDR2 YSLEER. This CDR3 spans 15 amino acids. The CDR3 DNA follows: TGCGCCAGCAGCCAAGGCAGGGGGTTCGGAAACACCATATATTTT. Translated, it gives CASSQGRGFGNTIYF.

This chain joins TRBV30 and TRBJ2-1; 11 positions match TRBD2. V lost 7 bases, J lost 3 bases, and 8 bases stayed unmatched. The CDR3 is 15 amino acids. The germline V gene has CDR1 GTSNPN and CDR2 SVGIG (reference sequence). In DNA, the CDR3 is TGTGCCTCGTGGTCCGGGACTAGCGGCTACAATGAGCAGTTCTTC. Its protein is CASWSGTSGYNEQFF.

This clone was counted a few times. The gene calls are TRBV5-6 and TRBJ1-5; a weak D match, TRBD1 (5 bases). CDR1 and CDR2 from the germline V gene are SGHDT and YYEEEE. V lost 0 bases and J 3 bases, leaving 10 bases between the germline ends. This CDR3 has 15 residues. CDR3 protein: CASSLGRGVNQPQHF. CDR3 nucleotide sequence: TGTGCCAGCAGCTTGGGTCGGGGGGTCAATCAGCCCCAGCATTTT.